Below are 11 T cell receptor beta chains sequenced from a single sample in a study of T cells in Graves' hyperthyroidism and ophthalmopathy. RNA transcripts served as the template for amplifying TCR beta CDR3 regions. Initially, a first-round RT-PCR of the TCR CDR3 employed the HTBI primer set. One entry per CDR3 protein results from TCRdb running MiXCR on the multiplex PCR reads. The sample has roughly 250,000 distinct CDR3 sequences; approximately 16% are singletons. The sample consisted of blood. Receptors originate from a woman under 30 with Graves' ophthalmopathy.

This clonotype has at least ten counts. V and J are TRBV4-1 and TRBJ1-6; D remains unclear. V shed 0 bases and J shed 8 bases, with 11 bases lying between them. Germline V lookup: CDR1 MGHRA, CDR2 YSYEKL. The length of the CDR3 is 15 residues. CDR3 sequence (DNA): TGCGCCAGCAGCCAAGAACCACAGAGCCATTCACCCCTCCACTTT. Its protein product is CASSQEPQSHSPLHF.

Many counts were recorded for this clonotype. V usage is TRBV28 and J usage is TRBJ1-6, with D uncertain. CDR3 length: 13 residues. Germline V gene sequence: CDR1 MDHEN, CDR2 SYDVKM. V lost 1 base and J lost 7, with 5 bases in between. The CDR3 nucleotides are TGTGCCAGCAGTTTATATGGGAATTCACCCCTCCACTTT. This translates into CASSLYGNSPLHF.

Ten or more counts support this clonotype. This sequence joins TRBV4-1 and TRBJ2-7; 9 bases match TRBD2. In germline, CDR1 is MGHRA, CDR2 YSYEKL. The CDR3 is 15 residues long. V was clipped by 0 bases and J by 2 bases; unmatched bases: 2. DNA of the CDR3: TGCGCCAGCAGCCAAGAAGAGCGGGGGGCCTACGAGCAGTACTTC. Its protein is CASSQEERGAYEQYF.

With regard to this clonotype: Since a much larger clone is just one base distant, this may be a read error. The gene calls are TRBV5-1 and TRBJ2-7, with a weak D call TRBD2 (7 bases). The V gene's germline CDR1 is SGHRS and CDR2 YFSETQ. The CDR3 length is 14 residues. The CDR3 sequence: CASSFAGARGEQYF. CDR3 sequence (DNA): TGTGCCAGCAGCTTTGCGGGGGCCCGAGGAGAGCAGTACTTC.

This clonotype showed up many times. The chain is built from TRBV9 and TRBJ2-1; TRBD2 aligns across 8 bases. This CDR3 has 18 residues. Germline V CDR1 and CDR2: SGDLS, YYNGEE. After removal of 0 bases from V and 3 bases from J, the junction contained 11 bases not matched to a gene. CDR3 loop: CASSVADGRAIGYNEQFF. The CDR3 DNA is TGTGCCAGCAGCGTAGCGGACGGGAGGGCCATCGGCTACAATGAGCAGTTCTTC.

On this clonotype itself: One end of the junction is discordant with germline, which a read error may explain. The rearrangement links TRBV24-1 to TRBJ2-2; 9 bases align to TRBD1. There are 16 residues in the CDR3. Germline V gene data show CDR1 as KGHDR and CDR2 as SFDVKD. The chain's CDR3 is CATSDLQGAGTGGLFF. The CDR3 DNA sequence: TGTGCCACCAGTGACCTACAGGGGGCGGGCACCGGGGGGCTGTTTTTT.

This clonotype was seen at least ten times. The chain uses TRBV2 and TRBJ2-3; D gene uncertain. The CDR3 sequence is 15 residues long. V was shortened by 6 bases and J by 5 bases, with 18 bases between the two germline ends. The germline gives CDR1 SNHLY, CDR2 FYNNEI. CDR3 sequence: CASSNRAPGIDTQYF. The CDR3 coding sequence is TGTGCCAGCAGCAACCGTGCTCCTGGGATAGATACGCAGTATTTT.

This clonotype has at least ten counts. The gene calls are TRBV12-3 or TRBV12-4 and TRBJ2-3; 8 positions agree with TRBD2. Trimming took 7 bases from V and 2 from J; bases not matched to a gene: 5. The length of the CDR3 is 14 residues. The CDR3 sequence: CASILSGATDTQYF. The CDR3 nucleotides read TGTGCCAGCATCCTTAGCGGGGCCACAGATACGCAGTATTTT.

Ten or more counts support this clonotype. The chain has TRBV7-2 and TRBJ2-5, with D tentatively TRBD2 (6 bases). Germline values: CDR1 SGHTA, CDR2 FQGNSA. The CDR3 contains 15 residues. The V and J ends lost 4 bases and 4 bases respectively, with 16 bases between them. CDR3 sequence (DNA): TGTGCCAGCAGCTCGGAACCGGGACTGGGAGAGACCCAGTACTTC. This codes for CASSSEPGLGETQYF.

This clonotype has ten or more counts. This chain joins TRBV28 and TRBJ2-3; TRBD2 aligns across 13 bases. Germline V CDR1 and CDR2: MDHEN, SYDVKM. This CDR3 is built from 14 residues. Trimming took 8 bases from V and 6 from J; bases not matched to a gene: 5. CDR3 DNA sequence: TGTGCCAGCCTGACTAGCGGGAGGCTTGATACGCAGTATTTT. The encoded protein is CASLTSGRLDTQYF.

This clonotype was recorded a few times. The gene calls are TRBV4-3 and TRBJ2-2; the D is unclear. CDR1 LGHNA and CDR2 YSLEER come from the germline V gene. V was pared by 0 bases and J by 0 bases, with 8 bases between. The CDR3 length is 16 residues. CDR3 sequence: CASSQDSRPNTGELFF. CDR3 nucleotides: TGCGCCAGCAGCCAAGATTCTCGACCGAACACCGGGGAGCTGTTTTTT.